This TCR beta chain was sequenced in a study of cytotoxic CD8 clonotypes in ibrutinib-treated CLL. Study overall: With a range of 6 to 36, the median treatment time before response samples were taken was approximately 11 months.

CDR1 is LNHNV and CDR2 is YYDKDF in the germline V gene (reference sequence). The CDR3 has 15 residues. J was trimmed by 0 bases and V by 4 bases; bases with no gene match: 5. Target depth was 1 in 200,000 to 1 in 1 million T cells, about 10x per clonotype. Clones were read by immunoSEQ multiplex PCR, and TCRdb kept only the in-frame ones, dropping some. The sample holds roughly 330,000 clones, roughly 70% seen once. As regards this clone: Its antigen is currently unknown.

Study-level results: Contraction or stability on treatment was seen for public clonotypes, which were uncommon.

Sequences were derived from PBMCs, sampled after 36 months of ibrutinib treatment. The V call is TRBV15, the J call TRBJ2-7, with 8 nucleotides matching TRBD1. The sequence derives from a human donor with chronic lymphocytic leukemia. This chain's CDR3 is CATSKHRGNSYEQYF. CDR3 nucleotide sequence: TGTGCCACCAGCAAGCACAGGGGGAACTCCTACGAGCAGTACTTC.